These 2 T cell receptor beta chains originate from one sample sequenced in a study of T-cell reconstitution after alpha-beta-depleted transplantation in children. The library targeted TCRbeta and was prepared with unique molecular identifiers. Via MiXCR, TCRdb re-called the PCR reads, giving one row per CDR3 protein. The table shows 530,000 or so distinct CDR3 sequences, with 20% to 30% occurring only once. The sample was PBMCs, taken before TCRalphabeta/CD19-depleted stem cell transplant. The origin of the receptors is a boy under three years old with Wiskott-Aldrich syndrome, due to receive a stem cell transplant.

This clonotype came up many times. The chain has TRBV5-6 and TRBJ1-6; D ambiguous. This CDR3 contains 11 residues. CDR1 and CDR2 (germline): SGHDT, YYEEEE. With 4 bases removed from V and 13 bases from J, the gap between germline ends came to 9 bases. The CDR3 coding sequence is TGTGCCAGCAGCCAATCCTGGCCCCTCCACTTT. It yields the protein CASSQSWPLHF.

In its sample, this clonotype was seen a few times. The V and J genes are TRBV20-1 and TRBJ1-2, with 9 bases that match TRBD1. With V trimmed by 6 bases and J by 4 bases, 9 bases remained unmatched. Germline V gene data show CDR1 as DFQATT and CDR2 as SNEGSKA (reference sequence). The CDR3 loop spans 14 amino acids. The CDR3 loop reads CSAIRTGAFYGYTF. For the CDR3, the DNA is TGCAGTGCGATCAGGACAGGGGCCTTCTATGGCTACACCTTC.